Listed below are T cell receptor beta chains from one sample, sequenced in a study of beta chain features in type 1 diabetes. TCRdb's copy holds only in-frame clones and misses some; the assay was immunoSEQ multiplex PCR. The table lists around 300,000 clones, roughly 8% of them singletons. The specimen was central memory CD4+ T cells from blood. The origin of the receptors is a woman aged 18-35 years in good health. CDR3s include the opening cysteine and the closing phenylalanine or tryptophan. The D gene is left open where the match is weak.

TRBV6-6	TRBD2	CASSFSGSYNEQFF
TRBV4-2	-	CASSLSGTDTQYF
TRBV2	-	CASSPGGNQPQHF
TRBV19	TRBD2	CASSIPYGGGTQYF
TRBV18	-	CASSPGRQETQYF
TRBV19	TRBD2	CASRVAGSTDTQYF
TRBV18	-	CASSPQKTYNEQFF
TRBV18	-	CASSPLAGQTNSPLHF
TRBV7-6	TRBD1	CASSSNRGITTGELFF
TRBV6-6	-	CASSLQGYTGELFF
TRBV7-2	-	CASSQDTGNTIYF
TRBV28	-	CASSFLSKNTEAFF
TRBV7-2	-	CASSSVENRDRDYEQYF
TRBV27	TRBD1	CASSSPRGTGSSGANVLTF